This TCR beta chain was identified in a study of blood T cell repertoires in COVID-19. Clones were sequenced by immunoSEQ multiplex PCR, and TCRdb holds only the in-frame ones, with some missing. The data show approximately 270,000 clones, around 82% seen once. This CDR3 comprises 14 residues. Trimming stripped 2 bases from V and 3 bases from J, with 8 bases between. The germline gives CDR1 LGHDT, CDR2 YNNKEL (reference sequence). The genes are TRBV3-1 (or the pseudogene TRBV3-2) and TRBJ1-3, with unresolved D. The receptor's source is a person between 65 and 79 years old with COVID-19, enrolled during active disease. Sequencing was carried out using peripheral blood. The CDR3 sequence: CASSQYPFGNTIYF. The CDR3 DNA reads TGTGCCAGCAGCCAATATCCCTTTGGAAACACCATATATTTT.